One T cell receptor beta chain is described in this entry. The antigen is not known. Produced via immunoSEQ multiplex PCR; TCRdb's table is partial and in-frame only. Seen here are approximately 72,000 clones, 80% to 90% observed once, and the top ten hold over 25%. The source of the sample is a study of T cell responses to AZD1222 COVID-19 vaccine. This CDR3 has 13 amino acids. Trimming pared 4 bases from V and 7 bases from J, leaving 11 bases between. Germline CDR1 is MNHEY and CDR2 is SMNVEV (reference sequence). Overall study results and limits: Repertoire sampling was restricted to post-peak T cell response timepoints. Elevations in Spike-specific TCR breadth and depth followed administration of two AZD1222 doses.

The chain carries TRBV27 and TRBJ1-5; TRBD1 might be the D (6 bases). Sequencing used peripheral blood, obtained 28 days after the second AZD1222 dose. This receptor was obtained from an adult who received the AZD1222 COVID-19 vaccine. The CDR3 reads CASSSQGRQPQHF. In nucleotides, the CDR3 is TGTGCCAGCAGTTCCCAGGGGCGGCAGCCCCAGCATTTT.